The 32 T cell receptor beta chains reported below all come from one sample, sequenced in a study of cytomegalovirus exposure and HLA in healthy donors. In the PCR, 60 Vbeta and 13 Jbeta primers were used. The assay was immunoSEQ multiplex PCR, and TCRdb's table has in-frame clones only and misses some. The table lists about 150,000 clones, more than 80% of them singletons, with more than 3.5% in the top ten. The sequencing input was PBMCs. The receptors were sampled from a woman aged 40-49 years in good health and CMV-seropositive.

The gene calls are TRBV19 and TRBJ1-4; D possibly corresponds to TRBD1 (5 bases). With 7 bases removed from V and 8 bases from J, the gap between germline ends came to 17 bases. The CDR3 is 14 amino acids. Germline V gene sequence: CDR1 LNHDA, CDR2 SQIVND (reference sequence). The chain's CDR3 is CASMNQGGDEKLFF. The CDR3, as DNA: TGTGCCAGTATGAATCAGGGTGGTGACGAAAAACTGTTTTTT.

This clone was counted between two and nine times. V and J are TRBV7-9 and TRBJ1-1; D gene ambiguous. Trimming removed 1 base from V and 5 bases from J, with 11 bases in between. This CDR3 has 14 amino acids. Germline V gives CDR1 SEHNR, CDR2 FQNEAQ (reference sequence). The CDR3 sequence is CASSLDYGVTEAFF. In DNA, the CDR3 is TGTGCCAGCAGCTTAGACTATGGTGTGACTGAAGCTTTCTTT.

On this clone itself: The germline gene is not matched at one end of the junction; a read error may be the cause. The chain joins TRBV7-2 to TRBJ2-3; 7 bases are a match to TRBD2. Germline CDR1 reads SGHTA; CDR2 reads FQGNSA. This CDR3 comprises 14 residues. The CDR3 is CASSLEMGGRPPDF. The CDR3 DNA reads as TGTGCCAGCAGCTTAGAGATGGGAGGGCGGCCCCCGGATTTT.

V is TRBV9 and J is TRBJ2-1; 10 bases fit TRBD2. Germline lookup yields CDR1 SGDLS and CDR2 YYNGEE. This CDR3 is 14 amino acids long. J gave up 7 bases and V 3 bases, and 4 bases lay outside the gene matches. The CDR3 is CASSELAGPNEQFF. The DNA for the CDR3 is TGTGCCAGCAGCGAACTAGCGGGACCGAATGAGCAGTTCTTC.

This sequence joins TRBV7-9 and TRBJ1-4; D remains unclear. The V end lost 5 bases, the J end lost 6 bases, and 13 bases lay between the germline ends. Germline V lookup: CDR1 SEHNR, CDR2 FQNEAQ (reference sequence). The CDR3 runs to 14 residues. CDR3 residues: CASSVRSPYEKLFF. CDR3 DNA: TGTGCCAGCAGCGTCAGATCTCCTTATGAAAAACTGTTTTTT.

The rearrangement joins TRBV5-1 to TRBJ2-5, with 8 bases identical to TRBD1. CDR1 and CDR2 from the germline V gene are SGHRS and YFSETQ. The CDR3 length is 14 residues. Losses at the gene ends were 5 bases for V and 5 bases for J; bases not matched to a gene: 8. The CDR3 sequence: CASRIPGGWETQYF. CDR3 DNA sequence: TGCGCCAGCAGAATTCCAGGGGGCTGGGAGACCCAGTACTTC.

The CDR3 coding sequence is TGTGCCAGCAGCGCCACCGGACAGAGAGGGGGCGAGCAGTACTTC. Protein product: CASSATGQRGGEQYF. V and J are TRBV7-9 and TRBJ2-7; a possible D gene is TRBD1 (6 bases). Germline lookup yields CDR1 SEHNR and CDR2 FQNEAQ (reference sequence). V lost 5 bases and J lost 6, with 20 bases in between. This CDR3 is built from 15 residues. The full variable domain, its missing parts supplied by reference TRBV7-9 and TRBJ2-7, is DTGVSQNPRHKITKRGQNVTFRCDPISEHNRLYWYRQTLGQGPEFLTYFQNEAQLEKSRLLSDRFSAERPKGSFSTLEIQRTEQGDSAMYLCASSATGQRGGEQYFGPGTRLTVT.

The V and J genes are TRBV29-1 and TRBJ2-5; maybe TRBD1 (5 bases). Trimming removed 3 bases from V and 2 bases from J, with 16 bases in between. The germline V gene has CDR1 SQVTM and CDR2 ANQGSEA. This CDR3 is 15 amino acids long. The CDR3, as DNA: TGCAGCGTTGAGATGGGGCAGGACCCGCAAGAGACCCAGTACTTC. The encoded protein is CSVEMGQDPQETQYF. Looking up the rest from reference TRBV29-1 and TRBJ2-5 gives the full variable domain: SAVISQKPSRDICQRGTSLTIQCQVDSQVTMMFWYRQQPGQSLTLIATANQGSEATYESGFVIDKFPISRPNLTFSTLTVSNMSPEDSSIYLCSVEMGQDPQETQYFGPGTRLLVL.

As for this clone: Since the CDR3 does not end with the conserved phenylalanine or tryptophan, this likely comes from a read error. The chain has TRBV5-1 and TRBJ1-2; D remains unclear. Germline V lookup: CDR1 SGHRS, CDR2 YFSETQ. CDR3 length: 12 residues. V was pared by 4 bases and J by 6 bases, with 10 bases between. Here the CDR3 reads CASSVSGHGYTL. CDR3 DNA sequence: TGCGCCAGCAGCGTTTCAGGTCATGGCTACACCCTC.

This clone appeared a single time. V gene TRBV19 combines with J gene TRBJ2-6; possibly TRBD1 for D (6 bases). V lost 4 bases to trimming and J lost 4 bases, with 11 bases between them. Germline CDR1 LNHDA, CDR2 SQIVND (reference sequence). This CDR3 comprises 15 residues. CDR3 DNA sequence: TGTGCCAGTAGTAATACAGGGTTCGGGGCCAACGTCCTGACTTTC. As protein: CASSNTGFGANVLTF. The full variable domain, with the rest looked up from reference TRBV19 and TRBJ2-6, is DGGITQSPKYLFRKEGQNVTLSCEQNLNHDAMYWYRQDPGQGLRLIYYSQIVNDFQKGDIAEGYSVSREKKESFPLTVTSAQKNPTAFYLCASSNTGFGANVLTFGAGSRLTVL.

The chain has TRBV19 and TRBJ2-5, with D perhaps TRBD2 (6 bases). V was shortened by 4 bases and J by 4 bases, with 19 bases between the two germline ends. This CDR3 has 16 amino acids. Germline CDR1 and CDR2: LNHDA and SQIVND (reference sequence). The chain's CDR3 is CASSTSSARAGETQYF. CDR3 coding DNA: TGTGCCAGTAGTACCTCTAGCGCCCGGGCGGGAGAGACCCAGTACTTC.

CDR3 nucleotides: TGCGCCAGCAGCCATCGACCGGGACAGAGTAATTCACCCCTCCACTTT. The encoded protein is CASSHRPGQSNSPLHF. This sequence joins TRBV4-3 and TRBJ1-6; the match to TRBD1 covers 7 bases. The CDR3 is made up of 16 amino acids. With 3 bases clipped from V and 6 bases from J, the junction kept 8 bases outside the gene matches. The V gene's germline CDR1 is LGHNA and CDR2 YSLEER.

The table lists this clone with a count of one. This chain links TRBV28 with TRBJ2-7; 11 bases fit TRBD2. The ends lost 3 bases at V and 6 bases at J; junction bases unmatched: 7. Germline V gives CDR1 MDHEN, CDR2 SYDVKM. This CDR3 contains 15 residues. CDR3 sequence (DNA): TGTGCCAGCAGTTTTCTACTAGCGGGAGCCGGCGAGCAGTACTTC. It specifies CASSFLLAGAGEQYF.

This clone was observed a handful of times. This chain uses TRBV2 with TRBJ1-6; D might be TRBD1 (6 bases). Per the germline V gene, CDR1 is SNHLY and CDR2 is FYNNEI. The CDR3 is made up of 15 amino acids. The V and J ends lost 1 base and 8 bases respectively, with 12 bases between them. This CDR3 is CASSEGATGYSPLHF. For the CDR3, the DNA is TGTGCCAGCAGTGAAGGGGCGACAGGATATTCACCCCTCCACTTT.

The chain uses TRBV28 and TRBJ2-3, with TRBD2 identical over 10 bases. The V gene's germline CDR1 is MDHEN and CDR2 SYDVKM. The length of the CDR3 is 14 residues. V dropped 4 bases and J dropped 4; count of bases not matched to a gene: 2. In nucleotides, the CDR3 is TGTGCCAGCAGTTCCCTAGCGGGAGCAGATACGCAGTATTTT. Amino acids: CASSSLAGADTQYF.

This chain uses TRBV29-1 with TRBJ1-1, with 9 bases aligning to TRBD1. V lost 7 bases and J lost 4; bases outside the gene matches: 7. In germline, CDR1 is SQVTM, CDR2 ANQGSEA. CDR3 length: 13 residues. The DNA for the CDR3 is TGCAGCGCTAAAACAGGGGGCGGCACTGAAGCTTTCTTT. Translated, it gives CSAKTGGGTEAFF.

The chain links TRBV15 to TRBJ1-2, with TRBD1 matching over 7 bases. This CDR3 is built from 18 residues. CDR1 LNHNV and CDR2 YYDKDF come from the germline V gene (reference sequence). Germline trimming cut 0 bases from V and 4 bases from J; bases unmatched to any gene: 14. CDR3: CATSRDQRTGIGVYGYTF. CDR3 nucleotides: TGTGCCACCAGCAGAGATCAACGGACAGGTATAGGAGTCTATGGCTACACCTTC.

The rearrangement links TRBV14 to TRBJ2-5; D is undetermined. The CDR3 extends over 13 amino acids. V shed 0 bases and J shed 7 bases, with 9 bases lying between them. Germline CDR1 and CDR2: SGHDN and FVKESK. The CDR3 DNA reads as TGTGCCAGCAGCCAAGACATAGCACGGACCCAGTACTTC. Protein product: CASSQDIARTQYF.

This sequence joins TRBV6-6 and TRBJ2-5, with D unresolved. This CDR3 is built from 14 residues. CDR1 and CDR2 from the germline V gene are MNHNY and SVGAGI (reference sequence). Trimming cost V 1 base and J 4 bases, with 10 bases left between them. The CDR3 DNA reads TGTGCCAGCAGTTACTACAGACGGCGAGAGACCCAGTACTTC. This encodes CASSYYRRRETQYF.

The V and J genes are TRBV27 and TRBJ1-4; 12 bases are shared with TRBD1. The CDR3 consists of 18 residues. Germline-derived CDR1 and CDR2 are MNHEY and SMNVEV (reference sequence). V trimming: 5 bases; J trimming: 8 bases; junction bases outside the gene matches: 15. The DNA of the CDR3 is TGTGCCAGCAGTCCTCTCCCGGGACAGGGGGCCCTATGGGAAAAACTGTTTTTT. Its translation is CASSPLPGQGALWEKLFF. Full variable domain (missing parts from reference TRBV27 and TRBJ1-4): EAQVTQNPRYLITVTGKKLTVTCSQNMNHEYMSWYRQDPGLGLRQIYYSMNVEVTDKGDVPEGYKVSRKEKRNFPLILESPSPNQTSLYFCASSPLPGQGALWEKLFFGSGTQLSVL.

This chain links TRBV4-2 with TRBJ1-3; 11 nucleotides agree with TRBD1. This CDR3 contains 17 residues. V trimming: 1 base; J trimming: 1 base; junction bases outside the gene matches: 3. The germline gives CDR1 LGHNA, CDR2 YNFKEQ. The DNA of the CDR3 is TGTGCCAGCAGCCAAGGGGACAGGGGGAAATCTGGAAACACCATATATTTT. Amino acids: CASSQGDRGKSGNTIYF.

This clone turned up a few times. The chain uses TRBV19 and TRBJ1-1; D is ambiguous. Trimming shortened V by 8 bases and J by 7 bases, and 11 bases separated the two germline ends. The CDR3 covers 11 residues. Looked up from germline, CDR1 is LNHDA and CDR2 is SQIVND (reference sequence). CDR3 protein: CASHRRYEAFF. The CDR3 DNA sequence: TGTGCCAGTCATCGGCGGTATGAAGCTTTCTTT.

The sample holds a few counts of this clone. The V gene is TRBV4-2, the J gene TRBJ1-1, with TRBD1 as a possible D gene (5 bases). The CDR3 is 14 residues long. V was clipped by 4 bases and J by 6 bases, with 15 bases between them. Germline V gene lookup returns CDR1 LGHNA and CDR2 YNFKEQ. DNA for the CDR3: TGTGCCAGCAGCCCCGTTGACAGCCGACCTGAAGCTTTCTTT. Its translation is CASSPVDSRPEAFF.

The chain recombines TRBV7-2 with TRBJ2-7; TRBD2 aligns across 11 bases. CDR1 SGHTA and CDR2 FQGNSA come from the germline V gene. This CDR3 spans 16 amino acids. V lost 5 bases and J lost 0; bases outside the gene matches: 6. CDR3 sequence (DNA): TGTGCCAGCAGCCCCCGACTAGCGGGGACCTCCTACGAGCAGTACTTC. Translating gives CASSPRLAGTSYEQYF.

The sample holds one count of this clone. V usage is TRBV6-5 and J usage is TRBJ2-3, with D perhaps matching TRBD2 (6 bases). The CDR3 runs to 14 residues. V lost 8 bases, J lost 0 bases, and 12 bases lay in between. The germline CDR1 and CDR2 sequences are MNHEY and SVGAGI. CDR3 in amino acids: CASATGTSTDTQYF. For the CDR3, the DNA is TGTGCCAGCGCGACCGGGACTAGCACAGATACGCAGTATTTT.

This chain joins TRBV2 and TRBJ2-2, with a tentative D call TRBD2 (7 bases). The germline CDR1 and CDR2 sequences are SNHLY and FYNNEI. Trimming left V 7 bases short and J 4 bases short, with 19 bases between. There are 16 residues in the CDR3. The CDR3 DNA is TGTGCCAGCACCCAACGGGGGGCCGATAGCACCGGGGAGCTGTTTTTT. This sequence encodes CASTQRGADSTGELFF. Full variable domain (missing parts from reference TRBV2 and TRBJ2-2): EPEVTQTPSHQVTQMGQEVILRCVPISNHLYFYWYRQILGQKVEFLVSFYNNEISEKSEIFDDQFSVERPDGSNFTLKIRSTKLEDSAMYFCASTQRGADSTGELFFGEGSRLTVL.

This chain uses TRBV7-6 with TRBJ2-2; TRBD2 is a possible D gene (6 bases). The CDR3 spans 14 residues. Germline loops: CDR1 SGHVS, CDR2 FNYEAQ. Trimming removed 1 base from V and 5 bases from J, with 8 bases in between. The CDR3 sequence: CASSLDGGTGELFF. CDR3 bases: TGTGCCAGCAGCTTAGATGGGGGGACCGGGGAGCTGTTTTTT. Supplemented by reference TRBV7-6 and TRBJ2-2, the full variable domain reads GAGVSQSPRYKVTKRGQDVALRCDPISGHVSLYWYRQALGQGPEFLTYFNYEAQQDKSGLPNDRFSAERPEGSISTLTIQRTEQRDSAMYRCASSLDGGTGELFFGEGSRLTVL.

The J gene is TRBJ1-6, the V gene TRBV4-3; D is perhaps TRBD1 (6 bases). Trimming removed 1 base at V and 0 bases at J, with 13 bases between. Per the germline V gene, CDR1 is LGHNA and CDR2 is YSLEER. The CDR3 covers 18 residues. The CDR3 is CASSQGIQGSSYNSPLHF. Written as DNA, the CDR3 is TGCGCCAGCAGCCAAGGAATTCAGGGGAGCTCCTATAATTCACCCCTCCACTTT.

The rearrangement links TRBV5-1 to TRBJ2-3, with 9 bases matching TRBD1. V trimming: 4 bases; J trimming: 3 bases; junction bases outside the gene matches: 3. Germline CDR1 and CDR2: SGHRS and YFSETQ. The CDR3 sequence is 14 residues long. CDR3 bases: TGCGCCAGCAGCGCGGGACAGGGTACAGATACGCAGTATTTT. It codes for CASSAGQGTDTQYF. Together with reference TRBV5-1 and TRBJ2-3, the CDR3 gives the full variable domain: KAGVTQTPRYLIKTRGQQVTLSCSPISGHRSVSWYQQTPGQGLQFLFEYFSETQRNKGNFPGRFSGRQFSNSRSEMNVSTLELGDSALYLCASSAGQGTDTQYFGPGTRLTVL.

J is TRBJ1-1 and V is TRBV19, with a weak D call TRBD1 (6 bases). The CDR3 extends over 17 amino acids. With 1 base removed from V and 6 bases from J, the gap between germline ends came to 21 bases. Germline V CDR1 and CDR2: LNHDA, SQIVND (reference sequence). Here the CDR3 reads CASSIGARAYPGAEAFF. The CDR3 DNA reads TGTGCCAGTAGTATAGGGGCCAGGGCCTACCCAGGGGCTGAAGCTTTCTTT. The full variable domain, its missing parts supplied by reference TRBV19 and TRBJ1-1, is DGGITQSPKYLFRKEGQNVTLSCEQNLNHDAMYWYRQDPGQGLRLIYYSQIVNDFQKGDIAEGYSVSREKKESFPLTVTSAQKNPTAFYLCASSIGARAYPGAEAFFGQGTRLTVV.

The rearrangement uses TRBV11-2 and TRBJ2-7; D is perhaps TRBD2 (6 bases). Germline CDR1 is SGHAT and CDR2 is FQNNGV. The CDR3 loop spans 15 amino acids. V was clipped by 1 base and J by 3 bases, with 13 bases between them. CDR3 nucleotides: TGTGCCAGCAGCTTAGGGCTCCGGGACTTCTACGAGCAGTACTTC. Amino acids: CASSLGLRDFYEQYF.

The rearrangement uses TRBV21-1 and TRBJ2-4; the table's D call, TRBD1, was not checked against the DNA. TRBV21-1 counts as a pseudogene. The CDR3 sequence is 16 residues long. The DNA for the CDR3 is TGTGCCAGCAGCTCGATGAGTGTCTCAGGGTGTGACATTCAGTACTTC. It encodes CASSSMSVSGCDIQYF.